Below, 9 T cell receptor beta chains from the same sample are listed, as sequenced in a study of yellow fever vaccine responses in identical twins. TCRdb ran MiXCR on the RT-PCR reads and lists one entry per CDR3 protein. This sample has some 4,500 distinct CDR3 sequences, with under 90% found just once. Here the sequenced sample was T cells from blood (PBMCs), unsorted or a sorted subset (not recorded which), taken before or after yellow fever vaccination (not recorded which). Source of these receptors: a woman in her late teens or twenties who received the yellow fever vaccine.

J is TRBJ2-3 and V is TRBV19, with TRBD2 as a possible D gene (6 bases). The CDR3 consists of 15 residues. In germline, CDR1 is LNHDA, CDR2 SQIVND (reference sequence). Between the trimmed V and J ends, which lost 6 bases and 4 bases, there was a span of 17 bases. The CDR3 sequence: CASSPRRGGADTQYF. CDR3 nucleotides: TGTGCCAGTAGCCCGCGGAGGGGAGGCGCAGATACGCAGTATTTT.

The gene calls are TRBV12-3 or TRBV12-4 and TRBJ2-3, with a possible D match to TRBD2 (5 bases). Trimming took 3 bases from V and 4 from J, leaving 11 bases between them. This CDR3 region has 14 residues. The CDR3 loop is CASSFGRRADTQYF. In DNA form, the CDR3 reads TGTGCCAGCAGTTTCGGCAGGCGGGCAGATACGCAGTATTTT.

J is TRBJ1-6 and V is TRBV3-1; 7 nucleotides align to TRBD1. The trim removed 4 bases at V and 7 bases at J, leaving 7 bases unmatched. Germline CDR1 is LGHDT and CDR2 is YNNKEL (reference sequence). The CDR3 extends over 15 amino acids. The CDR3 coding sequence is TGTGCCAGCAGCCGTGATCCGGGACAGAATTCACCCCTCCACTTT. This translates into CASSRDPGQNSPLHF.

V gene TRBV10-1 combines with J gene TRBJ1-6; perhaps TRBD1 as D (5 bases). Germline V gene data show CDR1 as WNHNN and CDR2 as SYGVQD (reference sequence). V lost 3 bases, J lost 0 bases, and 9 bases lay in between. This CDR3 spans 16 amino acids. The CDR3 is CASSDRESSYNSPLHF. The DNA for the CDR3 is TGCGCCAGCAGTGACAGGGAAAGCTCCTATAATTCACCCCTCCACTTT.

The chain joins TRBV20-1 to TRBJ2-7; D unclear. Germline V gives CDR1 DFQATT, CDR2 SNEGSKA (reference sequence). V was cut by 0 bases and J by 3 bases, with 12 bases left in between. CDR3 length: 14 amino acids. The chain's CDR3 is CSARDLLGGYEQYF. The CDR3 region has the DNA TGCAGTGCTAGAGACTTATTGGGCGGCTACGAGCAGTACTTC.

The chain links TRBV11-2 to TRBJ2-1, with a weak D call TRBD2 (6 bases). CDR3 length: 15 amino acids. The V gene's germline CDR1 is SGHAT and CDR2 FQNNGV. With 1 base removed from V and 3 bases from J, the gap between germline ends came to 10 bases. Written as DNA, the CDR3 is TGTGCCAGCAGCTTAGGCCCGGGACTCTACAATGAGCAGTTCTTC. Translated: CASSLGPGLYNEQFF.

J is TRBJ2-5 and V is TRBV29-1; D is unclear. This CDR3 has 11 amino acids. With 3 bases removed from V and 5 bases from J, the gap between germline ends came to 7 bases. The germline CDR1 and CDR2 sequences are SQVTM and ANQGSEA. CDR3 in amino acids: CSVDLSETQYF. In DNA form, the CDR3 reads TGCAGCGTTGATCTTAGCGAGACCCAGTACTTC.

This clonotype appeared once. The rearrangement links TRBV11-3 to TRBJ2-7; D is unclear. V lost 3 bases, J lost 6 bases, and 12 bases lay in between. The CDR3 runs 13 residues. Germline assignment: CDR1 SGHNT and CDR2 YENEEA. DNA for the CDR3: TGTGCCAGCAGCTTTGGTCCGCAGTTCGAGCAGTACTTC. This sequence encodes CASSFGPQFEQYF.

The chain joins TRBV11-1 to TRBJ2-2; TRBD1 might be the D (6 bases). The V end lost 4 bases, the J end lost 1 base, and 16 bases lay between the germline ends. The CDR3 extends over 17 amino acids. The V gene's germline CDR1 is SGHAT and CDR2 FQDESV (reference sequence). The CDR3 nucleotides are TGTGCCAGCAGCTCCCCCCAGGGGACCTTGAACACCGGGGAGCTGTTTTTT. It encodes CASSSPQGTLNTGELFF.